This TCR beta chain is drawn from a study of post-analysis software for immune sequencing data. For the study at large: Disease courses included relapsing-remitting, secondary progressive and progressive-relapsing multiple sclerosis. Study-level points and caveats: Samples prepared in the same batch strongly co-clustered by F measure. With TRBV5-6, TRBV5-1 and TRBV20-1 included, 4 or 5 TRBV segments were more frequent in patients than in controls.

Note on this clonotype: The antigen remains undetermined.

cDNA libraries for TCR beta contained unique molecular identifiers. The T cell input of about 0.95 to 11 million gave roughly 0.5 million cDNA molecules. MiXCR was run by TCRdb on the PCR reads, yielding one entry per CDR3 protein. The data show roughly 650,000 distinct CDR3 sequences, with 59% seen just once and around 10% held by the top ten. Trimming took 3 bases from V and 1 from J, leaving 9 bases between them. Germline CDR1 and CDR2: SGHTA and FQGNSA. The CDR3 consists of 14 residues. J is TRBJ2-5 and V is TRBV7-2; no firm D call. Sequenced sample: blood. This TCR was recovered from a girl aged 2-10 years with multiple sclerosis. The CDR3, as DNA: TGTGCCAGCAGCTTTAAATGGCCCCAAGAGACCCAGTACTTC. This sequence encodes CASSFKWPQETQYF. The entire variable domain, with the rest obtained from reference TRBV7-2 and TRBJ2-5, is as follows: GAGVSQSPSNKVTEKGKDVELRCDPISGHTALYWYRQSLGQGLEFLIYFQGNSAPDKSGLPSDRFSAERTGGSVSTLTIQRTQQEDSAVYLCASSFKWPQETQYFGPGTRLLVL.